This T cell receptor (beta chain) appears in the sequencing data of a study of OX40 agonist ivuxolimab in advanced cancers. From germline, CDR1 is SGHTA and CDR2 FQGNSA. V was trimmed by 1 base and J by 6 bases, leaving 13 bases between them. The CDR3 totals 15 residues. With autoimmune disease history or systemic immunosuppression, patients were excluded. Generated by immunoSEQ multiplex PCR, the TCRdb table keeps only in-frame clones and is missing some. The sample contains some 60,000 clones, about 88% of which appear only once. This chain uses TRBV7-2 with TRBJ1-5; a weak D match, TRBD1 (5 bases). The TCR was taken from an adult with an advanced solid tumor such as melanoma, head and neck, liver or kidney cancer. Here the sequenced sample was CD4+ or CD8+ T cells sorted from blood, taken in a trial of the OX40 agonist ivuxolimab. The CDR3 coding sequence is TGTGCCAGCAGCTTAGTTTTCGGGGGTGGTCAGCCCCAGCATTTT. This gives the protein CASSLVFGGGQPQHF.